Here is one T cell receptor beta chain with its context. These data belong to a study of T cells expressing NK-cell markers. This CDR3 region has 16 residues. From germline, CDR1 is SEHNR and CDR2 FQNEAQ (reference sequence). The authors generated TCR beta cDNA through 5'RACE template switching with UMIs. TCRdb derives one entry per CDR3 protein from the 5' RACE reads, leaving out DNA. Recorded here are 400,000 to 550,000 distinct CDR3 sequences; the top ten clones represent more than 7%. The sequencing input was blood T cells: a sorted CD56 or NKG2C T cell subset, CD4+ or CD8+ T cells, or bulk PBMC T cells (not recorded which). The genes are TRBV7-9 and TRBJ2-5; the TRBD2 assignment by TCRdb is unverifiable without DNA. The TCR originated in a woman between 18 and 70 years old in good health. CDR3 region: CASSSPEREIRETQYF.